This T cell receptor (beta chain) was obtained from a study of T-cell memory formation after mild COVID-19. Findings of the study overall: Prior to infection, memory already included some responding clones, suggesting cross-reactive memory joined.

The sample holds a few counts of this clonotype. Its antigen remains unknown. Barcoded TCR alpha and TCR beta cDNA libraries with UMIs came from 5'RACE using constant-segment primers. Each CDR3 protein is one row after TCRdb ran MiXCR on the 5' RACE reads. This sample has 350,000 or so distinct CDR3 sequences, with about an eighth found just once. The CDR3 sequence is 14 residues long. Trimming left V 5 bases short and J 2 bases short, with 12 bases between. Germline V CDR1 and CDR2: MDHEN, SYDVKM. Sequencing was performed on PBMCs or a T cell subset sorted from them (not recorded which). The chain employs TRBV28 and TRBJ1-1; D ambiguous. The clonotype was recovered from a man younger than 35 who had mild COVID-19 (a few samples of this study predate the infection). Cell type and time point are not known. The CDR3 here is CASSGTPANTEAFF. The CDR3 DNA is TGTGCCAGCAGTGGAACGCCGGCTAACACTGAAGCTTTCTTT.